This T cell receptor beta chain was observed in a study of shared T cell receptors in the human thymus. The method was immunoSEQ multiplex PCR; TCRdb's version includes in-frame clones alone and lacks a portion of them. Found here are about 380,000 clones, approximately 95% of them singletons; the top ten hold around 0.018%. The TCR originated in a human donor. The sample was thymocytes.

In DNA, the CDR3 is TGCAGCGTTGTCGGGGGGTCCGGAAAACTGTTTTTT. As protein: CSVVGGSGKLFF. The V call is TRBV29-1, the J call TRBJ1-4; perhaps TRBD1 as D (5 bases). V was trimmed by 4 bases and J by 10 bases, leaving 13 bases between them. The germline V gene has CDR1 SQVTM and CDR2 ANQGSEA. The CDR3 covers 12 residues.